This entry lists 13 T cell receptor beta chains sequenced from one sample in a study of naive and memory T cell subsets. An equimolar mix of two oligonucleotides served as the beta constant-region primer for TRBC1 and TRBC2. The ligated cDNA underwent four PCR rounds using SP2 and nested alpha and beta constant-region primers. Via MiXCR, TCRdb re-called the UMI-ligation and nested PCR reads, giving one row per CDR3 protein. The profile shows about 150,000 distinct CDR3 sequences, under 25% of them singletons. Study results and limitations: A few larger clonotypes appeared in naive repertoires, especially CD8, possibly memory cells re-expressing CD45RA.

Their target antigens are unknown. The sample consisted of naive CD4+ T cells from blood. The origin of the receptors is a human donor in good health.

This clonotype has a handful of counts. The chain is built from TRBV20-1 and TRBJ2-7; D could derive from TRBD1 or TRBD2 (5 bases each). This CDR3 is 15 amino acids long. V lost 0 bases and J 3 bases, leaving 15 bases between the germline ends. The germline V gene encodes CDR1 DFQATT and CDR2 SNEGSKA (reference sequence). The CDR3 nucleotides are TGCAGTGCTAGAGAGGGTAGGGGACCACTCTACGAGCAGTACTTC. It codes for CSAREGRGPLYEQYF.

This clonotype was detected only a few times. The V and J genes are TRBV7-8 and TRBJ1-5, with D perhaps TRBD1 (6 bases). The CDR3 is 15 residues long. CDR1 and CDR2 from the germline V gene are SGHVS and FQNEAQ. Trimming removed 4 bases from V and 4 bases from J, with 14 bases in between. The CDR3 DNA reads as TGTGCCAGCAGCTCCAGGGGAGGGCTTAATCAGCCCCAGCATTTT. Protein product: CASSSRGGLNQPQHF.

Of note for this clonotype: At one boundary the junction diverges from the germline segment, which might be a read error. DNA for the CDR3: TGTGCCAGTTGGGTCGGGGGACGGAACTCTGGCTACACCTTC. Amino acid sequence: CASWVGGRNSGYTF. The chain is built from TRBV12-3 or TRBV12-4 and TRBJ1-2; D perhaps matches TRBD1 (5 bases). The CDR3 consists of 14 residues.

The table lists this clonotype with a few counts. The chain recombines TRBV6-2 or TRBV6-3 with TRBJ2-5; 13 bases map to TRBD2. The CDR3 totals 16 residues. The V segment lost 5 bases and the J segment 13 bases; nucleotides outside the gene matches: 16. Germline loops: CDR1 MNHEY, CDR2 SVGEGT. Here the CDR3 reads CASSPLLAGGPSVMYF. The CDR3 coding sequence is TGTGCCAGCAGTCCTCTACTAGCGGGAGGGCCCTCGGTAATGTACTTC.

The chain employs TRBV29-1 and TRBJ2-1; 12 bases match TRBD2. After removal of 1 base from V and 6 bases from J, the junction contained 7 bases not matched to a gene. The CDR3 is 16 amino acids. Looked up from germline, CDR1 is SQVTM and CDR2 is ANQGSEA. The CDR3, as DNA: TGCAGCGTTGAAGCGAGGCTAGCGGGAGGGCTCAATGAGCAGTTCTTC. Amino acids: CSVEARLAGGLNEQFF.

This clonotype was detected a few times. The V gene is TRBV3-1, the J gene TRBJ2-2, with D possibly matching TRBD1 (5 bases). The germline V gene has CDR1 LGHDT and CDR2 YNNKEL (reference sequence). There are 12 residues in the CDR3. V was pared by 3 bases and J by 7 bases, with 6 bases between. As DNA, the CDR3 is TGTGCCAGCAGCCAGGGGCGCGGGGAGCTGTTTTTT. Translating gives CASSQGRGELFF.

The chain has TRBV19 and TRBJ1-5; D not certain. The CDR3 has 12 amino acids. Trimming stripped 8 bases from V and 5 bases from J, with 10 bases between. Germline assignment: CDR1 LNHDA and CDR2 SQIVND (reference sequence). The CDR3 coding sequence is TGTGCCAGTGGGGTTGGCGATCAGCCCCAGCATTTT. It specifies CASGVGDQPQHF.

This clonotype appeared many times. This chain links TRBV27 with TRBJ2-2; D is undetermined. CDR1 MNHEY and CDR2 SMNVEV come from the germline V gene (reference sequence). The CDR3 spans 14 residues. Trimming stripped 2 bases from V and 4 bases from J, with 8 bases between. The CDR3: CASSLVVPTGELFF. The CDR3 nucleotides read TGTGCCAGCAGTTTAGTCGTCCCCACCGGGGAGCTGTTTTTT.

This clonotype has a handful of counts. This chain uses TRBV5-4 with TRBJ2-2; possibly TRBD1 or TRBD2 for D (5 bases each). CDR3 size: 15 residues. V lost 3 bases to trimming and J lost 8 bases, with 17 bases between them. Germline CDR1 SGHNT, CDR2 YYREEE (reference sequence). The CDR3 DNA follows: TGTGCCAGCAGCTCGGGACCCATGGTTTCGGGGGAGCTGTTTTTT. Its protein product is CASSSGPMVSGELFF. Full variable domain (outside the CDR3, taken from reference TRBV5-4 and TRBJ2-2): ETGVTQSPTHLIKTRGQQVTLRCSSQSGHNTVSWYQQALGQGPQFIFQYYREEENGRGNFPPRFSGLQFPNYSSELNVNALELDDSALYLCASSSGPMVSGELFFGEGSRLTVL.

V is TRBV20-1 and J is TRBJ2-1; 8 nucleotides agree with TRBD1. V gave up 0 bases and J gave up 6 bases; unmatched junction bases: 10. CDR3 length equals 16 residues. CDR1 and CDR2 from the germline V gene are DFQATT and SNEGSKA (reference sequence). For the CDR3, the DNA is TGCAGTGCTAGAGAGCCGACAGGGGACATGCCCAATGAGCAGTTCTTC. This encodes CSAREPTGDMPNEQFF.

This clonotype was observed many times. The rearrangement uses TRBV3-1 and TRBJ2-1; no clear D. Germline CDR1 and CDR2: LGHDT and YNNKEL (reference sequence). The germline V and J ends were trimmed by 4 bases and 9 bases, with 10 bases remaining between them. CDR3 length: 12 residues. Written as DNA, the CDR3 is TGTGCCAGCAGCCGAACAGATGCTGAGCAGTTCTTC. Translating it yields CASSRTDAEQFF.

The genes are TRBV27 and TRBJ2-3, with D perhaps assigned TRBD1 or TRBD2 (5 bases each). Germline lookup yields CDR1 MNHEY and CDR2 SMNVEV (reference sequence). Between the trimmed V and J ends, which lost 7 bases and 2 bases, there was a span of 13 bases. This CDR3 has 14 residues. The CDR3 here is CASMRWGYTDTQYF. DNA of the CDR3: TGTGCCAGCATGAGATGGGGGTACACAGATACGCAGTATTTT.

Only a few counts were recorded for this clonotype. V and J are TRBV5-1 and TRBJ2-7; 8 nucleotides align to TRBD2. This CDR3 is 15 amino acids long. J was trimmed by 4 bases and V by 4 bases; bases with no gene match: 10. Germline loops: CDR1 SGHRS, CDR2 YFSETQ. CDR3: CASSNGTSGIYEQYF. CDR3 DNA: TGCGCCAGCAGCAATGGCACTAGCGGAATTTACGAGCAGTACTTC.